This is a list of T cell receptor beta chains from one sample in a study of OX40 agonist ivuxolimab in advanced cancers. Only in-frame clones appear in the TCRdb table, and some are missing; sequencing was by immunoSEQ multiplex PCR. Of approximately 40,000 clones listed, 80% to 90% are singletons. The source material was CD4+ or CD8+ T cells sorted from blood, sampled in a trial of the OX40 agonist ivuxolimab. Source of these receptors: an adult with an advanced solid tumor such as melanoma, head and neck, liver or kidney cancer. The CDR3 runs from the conserved cysteine through the conserved F or W. The order of the fields is D gene, clone size, V gene, J gene, CDR3 length, CDR3 protein, CDR3 DNA. D genes are given only for firm matches. Size values are once, few and many counts, or a class for expanded clones, and some rows have none.

>.|.|TRBV7-8|TRBJ1-4|13
CASSQSANEKLFF
TGTGCCAGCAGTCAATCCGCAAATGAAAAACTGTTTTTT
>.|.|TRBV11-2|TRBJ2-2|14
CASSSAGLTGELFF
TGTGCCAGCAGCTCGGCCGGCTTGACCGGGGAGCTGTTTTTT
>TRBD1|.|TRBV18|TRBJ2-7|13
CASSRQGAGEQYF
TGTGCCAGCTCACGACAGGGGGCGGGGGAGCAGTACTTC
>TRBD2|once|TRBV7-8|TRBJ2-5|16
CASSLVAGGIQETQYF
TGTGCCAGCAGCTTAGTAGCGGGAGGAATCCAAGAGACCCAGTACTTC
>.|.|TRBV11-2|TRBJ2-5|15
CASSVQPGSGETQYF
TGTGCCAGCAGCGTACAACCGGGATCCGGGGAGACCCAGTACTTC
>.|.|TRBV6-1|TRBJ2-5|14
CASSEQSPRETQYF
TGTGCCAGCAGTGAACAGTCTCCTAGGGAGACCCAGTACTTC
>TRBD2|.|TRBV6-1|TRBJ2-1|15
CASSSYSGIGNEQFF
TGTGCCAGCAGTTCATATAGCGGGATCGGGAATGAGCAGTTCTTC
>TRBD2|.|TRBV4-2|TRBJ2-1|14
CASTIAGGQDEQFF
TGTGCCAGCACTATAGCGGGAGGGCAGGATGAGCAGTTCTTC
>.|.|TRBV7-8|TRBJ2-7|15
CASSPRPQGSYEQYF
TGTGCCAGCAGCCCTAGACCACAGGGCAGCTACGAGCAGTACTTC
>TRBD1|.|TRBV6-1|TRBJ2-5|14
CASRQGDVRETQYF
TGTGCCAGCCGCCAGGGGGACGTCCGAGAGACCCAGTACTTC
>.|.|TRBV6-5|TRBJ2-7|13
CATLDRKSYEQYF
TGTGCCACCCTAGACAGGAAGTCCTACGAGCAGTACTTC
>TRBD1|.|TRBV18|TRBJ2-7|14
CASSPRGRSNEQYF
TGTGCCAGCTCACCCAGGGGGCGTTCAAACGAGCAGTACTTC
>TRBD1|.|TRBV6-5|TRBJ1-5|15
CASRGTGGSNQPQHF
TGTGCCAGCAGGGGGACAGGGGGTTCCAATCAGCCCCAGCATTTT
>.|.|TRBV27|TRBJ2-1|14
CASSFYGDNNEQFF
TGTGCCAGCAGTTTTTACGGGGACAACAATGAGCAGTTCTTC
>TRBD1|.|TRBV30|TRBJ2-5|14
CAWSSQGGQETQYF
TGTGCCTGGAGCTCACAGGGGGGCCAAGAGACCCAGTACTTC
>TRBD1|few|TRBV6-1|TRBJ2-7|13
CASRPGQPYEQYF
TGTGCCAGCAGACCGGGACAGCCCTACGAGCAGTACTTC
>TRBD1|once|TRBV28|TRBJ1-2|14
CASTRTGNDYGYTF
TGTGCCAGCACACGGACAGGGAATGACTATGGCTACACCTTC
>.|.|TRBV6-4|TRBJ1-1|13
CASSDGRNTEAFF
TGTGCCAGCAGTGACGGGAGAAACACTGAAGCTTTCTTT
>.|few|TRBV11-2|TRBJ2-3|15
CASSLGGLVADTQYF
TGTGCCAGCAGCTTGGGTGGGTTGGTCGCAGATACGCAGTATTTT
>.|.|TRBV21-1|TRBJ2-1|15
CASSKVKLAHNEQFF
TGTGCCAGCAGCAAAGTGAAACTGGCCCACAATGAGCAGTTCTTC
>TRBD2|.|TRBV5-4|TRBJ2-2|17
CASTSGRLAGVTGELFF
TGTGCCAGCACGTCGGGGAGACTAGCGGGAGTCACCGGGGAGCTGTTTTTT
>.|.|TRBV2|TRBJ2-3|12
CASIERGDTQYF
TGTGCCAGCATCGAAAGGGGAGATACGCAGTATTTT
>.|.|TRBV5-1|TRBJ2-5|13
CASSLKYQETQYF
TGCGCCAGCAGTCTGAAGTACCAAGAGACCCAGTACTTC
>.|.|TRBV2|TRBJ2-4|14
CASSDRLGGGIQYF
TGTGCCAGCAGTGATCGGCTAGGAGGGGGCATTCAGTACTTC
>TRBD1|.|TRBV5-8|TRBJ1-2|16
CASSALTGVINYGYTF
TGTGCCAGCAGCGCACTGACAGGGGTTATTAACTATGGCTACACCTTC
>TRBD1|.|TRBV10-3|TRBJ2-3|15
CAISNGQGRADTQYF
TGTGCCATCAGTAACGGACAGGGGAGGGCAGATACGCAGTATTTT